The 18 T cell receptor beta chains listed next were all sequenced from one sample in a study of OX40 agonist ivuxolimab in advanced cancers. The table came from immunoSEQ multiplex PCR; TCRdb's copy has only in-frame clones and leaves some out. Here the sample spans fewer than 70,000 clones, about 88% being singletons. The material sequenced was CD4+ or CD8+ T cells sorted from blood, taken in a trial of the OX40 agonist ivuxolimab. Receptor source: an adult with an advanced solid tumor such as melanoma, head and neck, liver or kidney cancer.

This sequence joins TRBV4-2 and TRBJ2-7; D may be TRBD1 or TRBD2 (5 bases each). Germline values: CDR1 LGHNA, CDR2 YNFKEQ. Trimming cost V 4 bases and J 2 bases, with 12 bases left between them. The CDR3 is made up of 14 amino acids. The CDR3 protein is CASSPGTATYEQYF. In nucleotides, the CDR3 is TGTGCCAGCAGCCCCGGGACCGCGACCTACGAGCAGTACTTC.

J is TRBJ2-5 and V is TRBV9; TRBD1 agrees at 9 bases. The CDR3 loop spans 14 amino acids. Trimming at V came to 0 bases and at J to 5 bases, leaving 2 bases not matched to a gene. Germline-derived CDR1 and CDR2 are SGDLS and YYNGEE. The CDR3 coding sequence is TGTGCCAGCAGCGTAGACAGGGGGCGGGAGACCCAGTACTTC. Its translation: CASSVDRGRETQYF.

The chain combines TRBV27 with TRBJ2-3; 8 positions agree with TRBD1. The V gene's germline CDR1 is MNHEY and CDR2 SMNVEV (reference sequence). The length of the CDR3 is 15 residues. The V segment lost 5 bases and the J segment 1 base; nucleotides outside the gene matches: 5. The CDR3 here is CASSPWDRRTDTQYF. CDR3 sequence (DNA): TGTGCCAGCAGTCCGTGGGACAGGCGCACAGATACGCAGTATTTT.

The chain combines TRBV7-9 with TRBJ2-7; D might be TRBD2 (5 bases). V lost 4 bases to trimming and J lost 0 bases, with 16 bases between them. CDR3 length: 16 amino acids. Germline CDR1 SEHNR, CDR2 FQNEAQ (reference sequence). CDR3 coding DNA: TGTGCCAGCAGCTCTCCGAGGGCGGCCAGCTCCTACGAGCAGTACTTC. This encodes CASSSPRAASSYEQYF. The full variable domain, completed using reference TRBV7-9 and TRBJ2-7, is DTGVSQNPRHKITKRGQNVTFRCDPISEHNRLYWYRQTLGQGPEFLTYFQNEAQLEKSRLLSDRFSAERPKGSFSTLEIQRTEQGDSAMYLCASSSPRAASSYEQYFGPGTRLTVT.

This clone was observed a handful of times. J is TRBJ1-2 and V is TRBV18; D is possibly TRBD1 (6 bases). Germline V gene lookup returns CDR1 KGHSH and CDR2 LQKENI. Trimming cost V 1 base and J 4 bases, with 16 bases left between them. The CDR3 covers 16 residues. CDR3 in DNA: TGTGCCAGCTCACCACGAAACAGGGAAGAAAGCTATGGCTACACCTTC. This codes for CASSPRNREESYGYTF.

The chain couples TRBV7-2 to TRBJ2-7; D call uncertain. V dropped 3 bases and J dropped 3 bases, with 9 bases sitting between them. The CDR3 contains 13 residues. Germline loops: CDR1 SGHTA, CDR2 FQGNSA. Here the CDR3 DNA reads TGTGCCAGCAGCTTTGGCGCCTACTACGAGCAGTACTTC. Translation: CASSFGAYYEQYF.

The chain links TRBV30 to TRBJ1-6, with D unresolved. Germline CDR1 reads GTSNPN; CDR2 reads SVGIG (reference sequence). The V and J ends lost 5 bases and 5 bases respectively, with 7 bases between them. The CDR3 sequence is 12 residues long. The CDR3 nucleotides are TGTGCCTGGCGGCAGAATAATTCACCCCTCCACTTT. It yields the protein CAWRQNNSPLHF.

This sequence joins TRBV28 and TRBJ2-7; TRBD2 aligns across 10 bases. The germline gives CDR1 MDHEN, CDR2 SYDVKM. The CDR3 runs 15 residues. J gave up 4 bases and V 4 bases, and 7 bases lay outside the gene matches. This chain's CDR3 is CASSSIAGGVYEQYF. The CDR3 region has the DNA TGTGCCAGCAGTTCGATAGCGGGAGGCGTATACGAGCAGTACTTC.

This chain links TRBV2 with TRBJ2-3, with TRBD2 matching over 10 bases. The junction had 3 bases not matched to a gene; V was cut back by 10 bases and J by 2 bases. There are 13 residues in the CDR3. CDR1 is SNHLY and CDR2 is FYNNEI in the germline V gene. CDR3 sequence reads: CATLAGATDTQYF. CDR3 in DNA: TGTGCCACCCTAGCGGGAGCCACAGATACGCAGTATTTT.

CDR3 protein: CASSREIAASYNEQFF. The CDR3 DNA reads TGTGCCAGCTCACGGGAGATAGCGGCCTCCTACAATGAGCAGTTCTTC. The chain uses TRBV18 and TRBJ2-1; D perhaps matches TRBD2 (6 bases). The CDR3 has 16 amino acids. V was cut by 4 bases and J by 0 bases, with 13 bases left in between. Germline V gene lookup returns CDR1 KGHSH and CDR2 LQKENI.

This chain connects TRBV4-1 to TRBJ2-2; D may be TRBD1 (6 bases). Germline-derived CDR1 and CDR2 are MGHRA and YSYEKL. The V end was cut by 3 bases, the J end by 4 bases, with 9 bases between. CDR3 length: 14 residues. The CDR3 sequence: CASSHQGRTGELFF. CDR3 bases: TGCGCCAGCAGCCATCAGGGGCGCACCGGGGAGCTGTTTTTT.

This chain uses TRBV28 with TRBJ1-1, with TRBD1 as a possible D gene (6 bases). Per germline, CDR1 MDHEN and CDR2 SYDVKM. V was cut by 10 bases and J by 3 bases, with 21 bases left in between. The CDR3 runs 15 residues. In DNA form, the CDR3 reads TGTGCCATTTTCCGTAGGGGGGGTACCGACACTGAAGCTTTCTTT. Amino acid sequence: CAIFRRGGTDTEAFF.

The genes are TRBV4-1 and TRBJ2-7; 8 bases map to TRBD2. The CDR3 totals 16 residues. Germline values: CDR1 MGHRA, CDR2 YSYEKL. The V segment lost 4 bases and the J segment 5 bases; nucleotides outside the gene matches: 13. The CDR3 bases are TGCGCCAGCAGCCCCTACGGTGTAGCGGGAAAGAACGAGCAGTACTTC. This codes for CASSPYGVAGKNEQYF.

This clone was found a few times. V is TRBV7-2 and J is TRBJ2-7; 10 positions agree with TRBD2. CDR3 length: 16 amino acids. V lost 4 bases to trimming and J lost 0 bases; unmatched junction nucleotides: 6. The germline gives CDR1 SGHTA, CDR2 FQGNSA. The DNA for the CDR3 is TGTGCCAGCAGCTCCCGACTAGCGGGCGCCTCCTACGAGCAGTACTTC. This codes for CASSSRLAGASYEQYF.

The chain employs TRBV28 and TRBJ2-1; 11 positions match TRBD1. From germline, CDR1 is MDHEN and CDR2 SYDVKM. The CDR3 is 14 residues long. V dropped 11 bases and J dropped 3; count of bases not matched to a gene: 6. The CDR3 DNA reads as TGTGCCGGGGGGACAGGGGGGTTCTACAATGAGCAGTTCTTC. The encoded protein is CAGGTGGFYNEQFF.

This chain uses TRBV6-4 with TRBJ2-7, with D possibly being TRBD2 (5 bases). The CDR3 extends over 16 amino acids. The V end lost 4 bases, the J end lost 1 base, and 17 bases lay between the germline ends. Germline V lookup: CDR1 MRHNA, CDR2 SNTAGT. CDR3: CASSGKWAGESYEQYF. As DNA, the CDR3 is TGTGCCAGCAGTGGAAAATGGGCCGGGGAATCCTACGAGCAGTACTTC.

This sequence joins TRBV29-1 and TRBJ1-5; no reliable D call. Germline V gene sequence: CDR1 SQVTM, CDR2 ANQGSEA. Trimming removed 6 bases at V and 7 bases at J, with 16 bases between. The CDR3 has 13 residues. CDR3 DNA: TGCAGCGTGGCGGGCCATATAGGACAGCCCCAGCATTTT. Its translation: CSVAGHIGQPQHF. Based on the CDR3 plus reference TRBV29-1 and TRBJ1-5, the full variable domain is SAVISQKPSRDICQRGTSLTIQCQVDSQVTMMFWYRQQPGQSLTLIATANQGSEATYESGFVIDKFPISRPNLTFSTLTVSNMSPEDSSIYLCSVAGHIGQPQHFGDGTRLSIL.

The chain is built from TRBV6-1 and TRBJ1-1; D possibly corresponds to TRBD1 (5 bases). The CDR3 contains 15 residues. The germline V gene has CDR1 MNHNS and CDR2 SASEGT. V was pared by 8 bases and J by 0 bases, with 16 bases between. CDR3 amino acids: CASGKHGGVNTEAFF. CDR3 nucleotides: TGTGCCAGCGGTAAGCATGGGGGGGTGAACACTGAAGCTTTCTTT.